Listed here are 3 T cell receptor beta chains from one sample, sequenced in a study of blood T cell repertoires in COVID-19. The table came from immunoSEQ multiplex PCR; TCRdb's copy has only in-frame clones and leaves some out. The repertoire holds tens of thousands of clones, with over 80% as singletons. The specimen was peripheral blood. The origin of the receptors is a woman of 80 years or more with active or convalescent COVID-19.

The chain is built from TRBV15 and TRBJ2-2; 7 bases map to TRBD1. With V trimmed by 2 bases and J by 0 bases, 3 bases remained unmatched. The CDR3 extends over 16 amino acids. Germline V lookup: CDR1 LNHNV, CDR2 YYDKDF (reference sequence). As DNA, the CDR3 is TGTGCCACCAGCAGACAGGGGGTCGCGAACACCGGGGAGCTGTTTTTT. Amino acids: CATSRQGVANTGELFF. Drawing the rest from reference TRBV15 and TRBJ2-2, the complete variable domain is DAMVIQNPRYQVTQFGKPVTLSCSQTLNHNVMYWYQQKSSQAPKLLFHYYDKDFNNEADTPDNFQSRRPNTSFCFLDIRSPGLGDTAMYLCATSRQGVANTGELFFGEGSRLTVL.

This chain uses TRBV12-5 with TRBJ1-2, with a possible D match to TRBD1 (5 bases). The CDR3 is 15 residues long. CDR1 and CDR2 from the germline V gene are LGHNT and FRNRAP. CDR3 loop: CASNFREPTIDGYTF. CDR3 DNA sequence: TGTGCCAGCAACTTCAGGGAACCTACTATCGATGGCTACACCTTC.

The genes are TRBV19 and TRBJ1-4; D not certain. Germline V gene data show CDR1 as LNHDA and CDR2 as SQIVND (reference sequence). This CDR3 comprises 15 residues. Trimming removed 5 bases from V and 0 bases from J, with 10 bases in between. The CDR3 DNA sequence: TGTGCCAGTAGTGCAGGACTTACAACTAATGAAAAACTGTTTTTT. Protein product: CASSAGLTTNEKLFF. Together with reference TRBV19 and TRBJ1-4, the CDR3 gives the full variable domain: DGGITQSPKYLFRKEGQNVTLSCEQNLNHDAMYWYRQDPGQGLRLIYYSQIVNDFQKGDIAEGYSVSREKKESFPLTVTSAQKNPTAFYLCASSAGLTTNEKLFFGSGTQLSVL.